A single sample gave rise to the 15 T cell receptor beta chains below, sequenced in a study of CD8+CD57+ T cells in acquired aplastic anemia. CD8+CD57+ cell expansion had been shown by flow cytometry in patients chosen for sequencing. Genomic DNA was employed as the template in profiling TCR beta VDJ and CDR3. TCRdb re-called the reads with MiXCR, one entry per CDR3 protein. The sample records around 190,000 distinct CDR3 sequences, 48% being singletons. The sequenced sample consisted of sorted CD4+, CD8+, or CD8+CD57+ T cells (not recorded which) from PBMCs. The receptor source for this set is a human donor with aplastic anemia.

The chain uses TRBV2 and TRBJ2-7, with 7 bases fitting TRBD1. V shed 4 bases and J 2 bases; nucleotides not matched to a gene: 5. Germline-derived CDR1 and CDR2 are SNHLY and FYNNEI. This CDR3 comprises 14 residues. This CDR3 reads CASSGQGGPYEQYF. The CDR3 nucleotides read TGTGCCAGCAGTGGACAGGGCGGCCCCTACGAGCAGTACTTC.

There are many counts of this clonotype. The chain carries TRBV12-3 or TRBV12-4 and TRBJ1-4; no clear D. V dropped 3 bases and J dropped 5 bases, with 10 bases sitting between them. This CDR3 has 14 residues. Here the CDR3 reads CASSFPQVNEKLFF. The CDR3, as DNA: TGTGCCAGCAGTTTCCCGCAGGTGAATGAAAAACTGTTTTTT.

The J gene is TRBJ2-7, the V gene TRBV2; 7 bases are a match to TRBD2. The CDR3 totals 13 residues. J lost 7 bases, V lost 7 bases, and 10 bases had no gene match. The germline V gene has CDR1 SNHLY and CDR2 FYNNEI. The DNA of the CDR3 is TGTGCCAGCATATCGGAGCGGGGTGGTGAGCAGTACTTC. It is translated as CASISERGGEQYF.

This clonotype occurred many times. This chain joins TRBV5-4 and TRBJ1-2; D not resolved. There are 17 residues in the CDR3. In germline, CDR1 is SGHNT, CDR2 YYREEE (reference sequence). The ends were cut back, 1 base at V and 1 base at J, with 17 bases in the middle. CDR3 residues: CASSLISRNRDNYGYTF. CDR3 nucleotides: TGTGCCAGCAGCTTGATATCACGTAACCGAGATAACTATGGCTACACCTTC.

This clonotype was recorded many times. The chain's CDR3 is CASSVGWGRTDTQYF. The CDR3 DNA follows: TGTGCCAGCAGCGTAGGGTGGGGCCGGACAGATACGCAGTATTTT. This chain links TRBV9 with TRBJ2-3, with D possibly matching TRBD1 (5 bases). The CDR3 is 15 amino acids. V was trimmed by 0 bases and J by 3 bases, leaving 11 bases between them. Germline V gives CDR1 SGDLS, CDR2 YYNGEE.

J is TRBJ2-5 and V is TRBV2, with 7 bases fitting TRBD2. The CDR3 is 15 amino acids. Germline V gene sequence: CDR1 SNHLY, CDR2 FYNNEI. With V trimmed by 7 bases and J by 0 bases, 8 bases remained unmatched. DNA for the CDR3: TGTGCCAGCATCGAACTAGCGACGTACCAAGAGACCCAGTACTTC. The encoded protein is CASIELATYQETQYF. Using reference TRBV2 and TRBJ2-5 for the parts outside the CDR3, the full variable domain is EPEVTQTPSHQVTQMGQEVILRCVPISNHLYFYWYRQILGQKVEFLVSFYNNEISEKSEIFDDQFSVERPDGSNFTLKIRSTKLEDSAMYFCASIELATYQETQYFGPGTRLLVL.

The chain uses TRBV28 and TRBJ1-3; weak D call: TRBD1 (6 bases). The CDR3 is 17 amino acids. V lost 6 bases and J 7 bases, leaving 25 bases between the germline ends. Germline CDR1 is MDHEN and CDR2 is SYDVKM. The CDR3 sequence: CASSQSRGASLANTIYF. Written as DNA, the CDR3 is TGTGCCAGCAGCCAGTCTCGGGGGGCTTCACTTGCGAACACCATATATTTT.

The rearrangement links TRBV5-1 to TRBJ2-7, with a tentative D call TRBD1 (6 bases). This CDR3 is built from 13 residues. Trimming pared 5 bases from V and 3 bases from J, leaving 12 bases between. Germline V CDR1 and CDR2: SGHRS, YFSETQ. For the CDR3, the DNA is TGCGCCAGCAGGCAAAAACAGGGCTACGAGCAGTACTTC. This translates into CASRQKQGYEQYF.

The chain has TRBV7-2 and TRBJ2-2, with a tentative D call TRBD2 (5 bases). Between the trimmed V and J ends, which lost 2 bases and 3 bases, there was a span of 10 bases. Germline V CDR1 and CDR2: SGHTA, FQGNSA. CDR3 length: 15 residues. The CDR3 bases are TGTGCCAGCAGCTTAATCAGAGCGGACACCGGGGAGCTGTTTTTT. Its protein product is CASSLIRADTGELFF.

V gene TRBV4-3 combines with J gene TRBJ1-1; 7 nucleotides match TRBD1. The CDR3 totals 16 residues. CDR1 is LGHNA and CDR2 is YSLEER in the germline V gene. With V trimmed by 1 base and J by 4 bases, 9 bases remained unmatched. CDR3 sequence: CASSQVQGVLGTEAFF. Written as DNA, the CDR3 is TGCGCCAGCAGCCAAGTTCAGGGGGTATTGGGCACTGAAGCTTTCTTT.

This chain uses TRBV6-2 or TRBV6-3 with TRBJ2-7; 8 nucleotides align to TRBD1. This CDR3 contains 18 residues. Germline CDR1 reads MNHEY; CDR2 reads SVGEGT. The V gene end was trimmed by 2 bases and the J gene end by 3 bases; junction bases not matched to a gene: 15. The CDR3: CASSYDLMKARGHYEQYF. Here the CDR3 DNA reads TGTGCCAGCAGTTACGATTTGATGAAGGCCAGGGGGCACTACGAGCAGTACTTC.

The table lists this clonotype with many counts. The chain employs TRBV6-1 and TRBJ2-3, with D possibly matching TRBD1 (6 bases). Trimming left V 4 bases short and J 1 base short, with 9 bases between. The CDR3 totals 14 residues. From germline, CDR1 is MNHNS and CDR2 SASEGT. The DNA of the CDR3 is TGTGCCAGCAGTGGGGCAGGGGGCACAGATACGCAGTATTTT. Amino acid sequence: CASSGAGGTDTQYF.

This chain links TRBV7-3 with TRBJ2-1; D is ambiguous. The germline CDR1 and CDR2 sequences are SGHTA and FQGTGA. Trimming took off 5 bases at V and 5 bases at J, with 7 bases between the two ends. The CDR3 has 12 residues. The DNA for the CDR3 is TGTGCCAGCAGCCACGCAGACAATGAGCAGTTCTTC. It translates to CASSHADNEQFF.

This clonotype showed up just a few times. The rearrangement joins TRBV20-1 to TRBJ1-4; D might be TRBD1 (5 bases). From germline, CDR1 is DFQATT and CDR2 SNEGSKA (reference sequence). The CDR3 is 14 residues long. V gave up 6 bases and J gave up 4 bases, with 15 bases separating them. The CDR3 DNA follows: TGCAGTGCCAGAAAGACAGCGCTTAATGAAAAACTGTTTTTT. Amino acids: CSARKTALNEKLFF.

This clonotype was counted ten times or more. V gene TRBV11-1 combines with J gene TRBJ1-4, with D possibly TRBD1 on 5 matching bases. The CDR3 has 18 residues. Trimming removed 5 bases from V and 7 bases from J, with 26 bases in between. The germline gives CDR1 SGHAT, CDR2 FQDESV (reference sequence). The CDR3 region has the DNA TGTGCCAGCAGCCACTTACCGACCCCGGCGGGGCTAGGTGAAAAACTGTTTTTT. This gives the protein CASSHLPTPAGLGEKLFF. Together with reference TRBV11-1 and TRBJ1-4, the CDR3 gives the full variable domain: EAEVAQSPRYKITEKSQAVAFWCDPISGHATLYWYRQILGQGPELLVQFQDESVVDDSQLPKDRFSAERLKGVDSTLKIQPAELGDSAMYLCASSHLPTPAGLGEKLFFGSGTQLSVL.